These 30 T cell receptor beta chains came from one sample sequenced in a study of blood T cells in healthy people across ages. The use of a sample-barcoded 5' primer and a J-beta primer mix characterized a second PCR of 7 to 11 cycles. TCRdb ran MiXCR on the 5' RACE reads and lists one entry per CDR3 protein. The sample includes 1.5 million to 2 million distinct CDR3 sequences, about 35% of them seen just once. The sample consisted of blood. These receptor sequences come from a young woman in good health.

The V call is TRBV9, the J call TRBJ2-2, with TRBD1 as a possible D gene (5 bases). CDR1 is SGDLS and CDR2 is YYNGEE in the germline V gene. The CDR3 consists of 15 residues. V was clipped by 0 bases and J by 7 bases, with 13 bases between them. CDR3 residues: CASSVVSGFGGELFF. CDR3 nucleotide sequence: TGTGCCAGCAGCGTAGTCTCAGGGTTTGGCGGGGAGCTGTTTTTT.

The V and J genes are TRBV14 and TRBJ1-1; D is unresolved. Between the trimmed V and J ends, which lost 3 bases and 3 bases, there was a span of 11 bases. The germline CDR1 and CDR2 sequences are SGHDN and FVKESK. This CDR3 has 14 residues. The CDR3 loop is CASSQLTFYTEAFF. Written as DNA, the CDR3 is TGTGCCAGCAGCCAGTTGACATTCTACACTGAAGCTTTCTTT. The complete variable domain, with remaining parts taken from reference TRBV14 and TRBJ1-1, reads EAGVTQFPSHSVIEKGQTVTLRCDPISGHDNLYWYRRVMGKEIKFLLHFVKESKQDESGMPNNRFLAERTGGTYSTLKVQPAELEDSGVYFCASSQLTFYTEAFFGQGTRLTVV.

This clonotype occurred a few times. This rearrangement joins TRBV5-4 to TRBJ2-5; the match to TRBD1 covers 7 bases. V lost 0 bases, J lost 4 bases, and 6 bases stayed unmatched. This CDR3 comprises 15 residues. The germline gives CDR1 SGHNT, CDR2 YYREEE (reference sequence). The CDR3 loop reads CASSLGDRVSETQYF. CDR3 nucleotides: TGTGCCAGCAGCTTGGGAGACAGGGTATCAGAGACCCAGTACTTC.

This clonotype was seen only a few times. The chain links TRBV6-5 to TRBJ2-7; tentative D call: TRBD2 (5 bases). Germline V CDR1 and CDR2: MNHEY, SVGAGI. The CDR3 loop spans 16 amino acids. Trimming took off 2 bases at V and 3 bases at J, with 17 bases between the two ends. The CDR3 DNA sequence: TGTGCCAGCAGTTACACCTTAGCGAGAGTAAGCTACGAGCAGTACTTC. It is translated as CASSYTLARVSYEQYF.

The sample holds a few counts of this clonotype. The chain is built from TRBV20-1 and TRBJ2-3; 7 positions match TRBD2. Per the germline V gene, CDR1 is DFQATT and CDR2 is SNEGSKA (reference sequence). This CDR3 has 15 residues. Trimming at V came to 5 bases and at J to 5 bases, leaving 13 bases not matched to a gene. DNA for the CDR3: TGCAGTGCTCCGGTCAGCGGGAAATTGGTAGATACGCAGTATTTT. It encodes CSAPVSGKLVDTQYF.

V usage is TRBV20-1 and J usage is TRBJ2-7; 8 nucleotides agree with TRBD1. Germline lookup yields CDR1 DFQATT and CDR2 SNEGSKA (reference sequence). The CDR3 spans 15 residues. V trimming: 4 bases; J trimming: 4 bases; junction bases outside the gene matches: 12. The CDR3 loop is CSATSRDRHLYEQYF. CDR3 DNA: TGCAGTGCTACCTCCCGGGACAGGCACTTGTACGAGCAGTACTTC.

The chain recombines TRBV27 with TRBJ2-1; the match to TRBD2 covers 11 bases. The CDR3 covers 15 residues. Germline V gene sequence: CDR1 MNHEY, CDR2 SMNVEV (reference sequence). J was trimmed by 6 bases and V by 7 bases; bases with no gene match: 8. CDR3 DNA sequence: TGTGCCAGCACCGCGACTAGCGGGACCATCAATGAGCAGTTCTTC. Translated, it gives CASTATSGTINEQFF.

V is TRBV12-3 or TRBV12-4 and J is TRBJ1-1; D gene uncertain. This CDR3 contains 14 residues. Trimming removed 5 bases at V and 4 bases at J, with 14 bases between. The CDR3 DNA sequence: TGTGCCAGCAGTCAAAGGGAAAAAAGCACTGAAGCTTTCTTT. Translation gives CASSQREKSTEAFF.

This clonotype was counted between two and nine times. The rearrangement uses TRBV7-2 and TRBJ2-7; TRBD2 matches 12 bases. The CDR3 runs 15 residues. Per the germline V gene, CDR1 is SGHTA and CDR2 is FQGNSA. The trim removed 5 bases at V and 3 bases at J, leaving 5 bases unmatched. CDR3 nucleotide sequence: TGTGCCAGCAGCCAGACTAGCGGGGGCAACTACGAGCAGTACTTC. Amino acid sequence: CASSQTSGGNYEQYF.

This rearrangement joins TRBV7-8 to TRBJ2-7; 8 nucleotides line up with TRBD1. The V gene's germline CDR1 is SGHVS and CDR2 FQNEAQ. V gave up 4 bases and J gave up 5 bases; unmatched junction bases: 10. This CDR3 is 15 amino acids long. The CDR3 spells CASSSSPTGVDEQYF. The CDR3 bases are TGTGCCAGCAGCTCTAGTCCGACAGGGGTCGACGAGCAGTACTTC.

This clonotype was found a few times. J is TRBJ2-7 and V is TRBV15; no definite D call. Germline V gene sequence: CDR1 LNHNV, CDR2 YYDKDF (reference sequence). This CDR3 contains 11 residues. With 4 bases removed from V and 5 bases from J, the gap between germline ends came to 6 bases. In DNA, the CDR3 is TGTGCCACCAGCATTCAAAACGAGCAGTACTTC. Its protein is CATSIQNEQYF.

This clonotype has a handful of counts. The chain joins TRBV12-3 or TRBV12-4 to TRBJ1-1, with 7 bases fitting TRBD1. The CDR3 totals 16 residues. Losses at the gene ends were 10 bases for V and 3 bases for J; bases not matched to a gene: 17. The CDR3: CATTGSPSESDTEAFF. The CDR3 DNA sequence: TGTGCCACGACAGGGTCTCCCTCTGAGTCGGACACTGAAGCTTTCTTT.

This clonotype was seen a handful of times. V usage is TRBV10-3 and J usage is TRBJ1-5; TRBD1 is a possible D gene (6 bases). V gave up 2 bases and J gave up 5 bases, with 19 bases separating them. The germline V gene has CDR1 ENHRY and CDR2 SYGVKD. This CDR3 spans 17 amino acids. CDR3 protein: CAISERGGSGNDQPQHF. The CDR3 DNA reads TGTGCCATCAGTGAGAGGGGGGGCAGCGGGAATGATCAGCCCCAGCATTTT.

This clonotype was recorded a few times. The chain combines TRBV4-1 with TRBJ2-1; 13 bases are a match to TRBD2. The CDR3 sequence is 17 residues long. Germline-derived CDR1 and CDR2 are MGHRA and YSYEKL. The J segment lost 9 bases and the V segment lost 0 bases, leaving 8 bases of the junction unmatched. CDR3 sequence (DNA): TGCGCCAGCAGCCAAGATCAACTAGCGGGAGGGAACAGTGAGCAGTTCTTC. Its protein product is CASSQDQLAGGNSEQFF.

Only a few counts were recorded for this clonotype. This rearrangement joins TRBV7-3 to TRBJ2-7; D gene ambiguous. Per the germline V gene, CDR1 is SGHTA and CDR2 is FQGTGA. V lost 1 base and J lost 4, with 14 bases in between. The CDR3 has 15 amino acids. CDR3 coding DNA: TGTGCCAGCAGCTTAATTGGCGGAGCAGCATACGAGCAGTACTTC. This translates into CASSLIGGAAYEQYF.

The sample holds a few counts of this clonotype. The gene calls are TRBV20-1 and TRBJ1-1; D is possibly TRBD1 (5 bases). V lost 3 bases and J 0 bases, leaving 14 bases between the germline ends. The germline V gene has CDR1 DFQATT and CDR2 SNEGSKA (reference sequence). The CDR3 is 15 amino acids. CDR3 residues: CSARVRQFMNTEAFF. CDR3 nucleotides: TGCAGTGCTAGGGTTAGACAGTTCATGAACACTGAAGCTTTCTTT.

The CDR3 region is CASSPDRVATEAFF. In DNA, the CDR3 is TGTGCCAGCAGTCCCGACAGGGTCGCAACTGAAGCTTTCTTT. The rearrangement uses TRBV2 and TRBJ1-1; the match to TRBD1 covers 7 bases. Germline V gene lookup returns CDR1 SNHLY and CDR2 FYNNEI. Losses at the gene ends were 5 bases for V and 5 bases for J; bases not matched to a gene: 8. There are 14 residues in the CDR3.

The chain carries TRBV7-9 and TRBJ1-4, with D hard to call. Trimming removed 5 bases at V and 3 bases at J, with 10 bases between. This CDR3 spans 14 amino acids. CDR1 and CDR2 from the germline V gene are SEHNR and FQNEAQ (reference sequence). CDR3 in amino acids: CASSVGAANEKLFF. CDR3 sequence (DNA): TGTGCCAGCAGCGTCGGAGCCGCTAATGAAAAACTGTTTTTT.

This clonotype turned up a few times. This sequence joins TRBV7-2 and TRBJ2-3, with a tentative D call TRBD2 (6 bases). V dropped 5 bases and J dropped 6 bases, with 15 bases sitting between them. The CDR3 covers 14 residues. CDR1 and CDR2 from the germline V gene are SGHTA and FQGNSA. The chain's CDR3 is CASSLRKSGDTQYF. The DNA for the CDR3 is TGTGCCAGCAGCCTTCGGAAGAGCGGGGATACGCAGTATTTT. The full variable domain, rest sourced from reference TRBV7-2 and TRBJ2-3, is GAGVSQSPSNKVTEKGKDVELRCDPISGHTALYWYRQSLGQGLEFLIYFQGNSAPDKSGLPSDRFSAERTGGSVSTLTIQRTQQEDSAVYLCASSLRKSGDTQYFGPGTRLTVL.

This chain connects TRBV15 to TRBJ2-5; perhaps TRBD2 as D (6 bases). The J call is doubtful: the DNA matches TRBJ2-7 better. Germline V lookup: CDR1 LNHNV, CDR2 YYDKDF (reference sequence). CDR3 length equals 15 residues. The CDR3 loop is CATSRRAGRSPEQYF. The CDR3 region has the DNA TGTGCCACCAGCAGAAGGGCCGGGAGATCTCCCGAGCAGTACTTC.

This clonotype has just a few counts. The chain is built from TRBV4-1 and TRBJ1-2; a possible D gene is TRBD1 (6 bases). Germline V lookup: CDR1 MGHRA, CDR2 YSYEKL. Trimming removed 2 bases from V and 8 bases from J, with 18 bases in between. The CDR3 contains 15 residues. This CDR3 is CASSQPRTVPRGYTF. The CDR3 DNA is TGCGCCAGCAGCCAACCCAGGACAGTACCAAGGGGCTACACCTTC.

In this sample, this clonotype turned up a few times. The chain employs TRBV6-6 and TRBJ1-1; D unclear. Germline CDR1 is MNHNY and CDR2 is SVGAGI (reference sequence). The length of the CDR3 is 14 residues. V lost 0 bases and J lost 4, with 9 bases in between. CDR3 sequence reads: CASSYSEGRTEAFF. The CDR3 region has the DNA TGTGCCAGCAGTTACTCTGAGGGTCGCACTGAAGCTTTCTTT.

The sample holds one count of this clonotype. The rearrangement joins TRBV25-1 to TRBJ2-7; perhaps TRBD2 as D (5 bases). Germline assignment: CDR1 MGHDK and CDR2 SYGVNS. The ends were cut back, 4 bases at V and 2 bases at J, with 12 bases in the middle. This CDR3 has 14 residues. The CDR3 here is CASSASRTTYEQYF. CDR3 in DNA: TGTGCCAGCAGTGCTAGCAGAACCACCTACGAGCAGTACTTC.

J is TRBJ2-1 and V is TRBV11-2; D possibly matches TRBD1 or TRBD2 (5 bases each). The germline V gene encodes CDR1 SGHAT and CDR2 FQNNGV. Trimming shortened V by 5 bases and J by 5 bases, and 16 bases separated the two germline ends. The CDR3 totals 15 residues. CDR3 in amino acids: CASSHRRTRDNEQFF. CDR3 nucleotides: TGTGCCAGCAGCCACAGGAGGACCCGGGACAATGAGCAGTTCTTC.

About this clonotype: A junction boundary mismatches the germline segment, possibly from a read error. The gene calls are TRBV6-5 and TRBJ2-7; TRBD1 matches at 7 bases. Germline V gives CDR1 MNHEY, CDR2 SVGAGI. CDR3 length equals 15 residues. In DNA form, the CDR3 reads TGTGCCGGCAGTTACACGACAGGGTCTACCTACGAGCAGTACTTC. This encodes CAGSYTTGSTYEQYF.

This clonotype has a count of ten or more. This sequence joins TRBV13 and TRBJ2-7; 10 bases agree with TRBD2. CDR3 size: 14 residues. Trimming at V came to 3 bases and at J to 5 bases, leaving 4 bases not matched to a gene. CDR1 and CDR2 from the germline V gene are PRHDT and FYEKMQ (reference sequence). The DNA for the CDR3 is TGTGCCAGCAGCTTTAGCGGGGGGAGCGACGAGCAGTACTTC. Protein: CASSFSGGSDEQYF.

About this clonotype: This may be a read error, as it is one base from a much larger clone. The CDR3 DNA follows: TGTGCCAGCAGCGGGGGGCTAGCGGGAACTGGTGCAGATACGCAGTATTTT. Translated: CASSGGLAGTGADTQYF. The rearrangement links TRBV12-3 or TRBV12-4 to TRBJ2-3; 9 bases line up with TRBD2. V gave up 6 bases and J gave up 4 bases; unmatched junction bases: 14. The CDR3 spans 17 residues.

This clonotype has just a few counts. The V gene is TRBV20-1, the J gene TRBJ2-7; 11 bases align to TRBD2. The V gene end was trimmed by 5 bases and the J gene end by 5 bases; junction bases not matched to a gene: 14. Germline V gene sequence: CDR1 DFQATT, CDR2 SNEGSKA (reference sequence). The CDR3 covers 16 residues. This CDR3 reads CSARGLAERKGDEQYF. CDR3 in DNA: TGCAGTGCTCGGGGACTAGCGGAAAGAAAAGGCGACGAGCAGTACTTC.

This clonotype turned up a few times. The V call is TRBV20-1, the J call TRBJ1-2; D is unclear. Trimming left V 6 bases short and J 4 bases short, with 9 bases between. Germline V gene data show CDR1 as DFQATT and CDR2 as SNEGSKA (reference sequence). The CDR3 is made up of 11 amino acids. CDR3 sequence: CSAPIAYGYTF. The CDR3 region has the DNA TGCAGTGCCCCCATAGCCTATGGCTACACCTTC.

The chain couples TRBV6-6 to TRBJ2-6; 8 bases match TRBD1. The CDR3 has 16 amino acids. V trimming: 4 bases; J trimming: 4 bases; junction bases outside the gene matches: 6. Germline values: CDR1 MNHNY, CDR2 SVGAGI (reference sequence). The CDR3: CASSSRQGMGANVLTF. The CDR3 nucleotides read TGTGCCAGCAGTTCCCGACAGGGGATGGGGGCCAACGTCCTGACTTTC.